The 2 T cell receptor beta chains reported below all come from one sample, sequenced in a study of early T cells in non-severe SARS-CoV-2 infection. TCRdb independently ran MiXCR on the 5' RACE reads; one entry per CDR3 protein. The sample lists around 40,000 distinct CDR3 sequences, about 6% occurring once. The sequenced sample was whole blood. These receptor sequences come from an adult who was a healthcare worker with PCR-confirmed SARS-CoV-2 infection or an uninfected control (not recorded which).

This clonotype was seen repeatedly, ten times or more. The chain couples TRBV6-5 to TRBJ2-7, with 8 bases identical to TRBD1. The CDR3 totals 12 residues. Germline values: CDR1 MNHEY, CDR2 SVGAGI. Losses at the gene ends were 5 bases for V and 4 bases for J; bases not matched to a gene: 1. The CDR3 loop is CASSRQGYEQYF. For the CDR3, the DNA is TGTGCCAGCAGTCGACAGGGGTACGAGCAGTACTTC.

This clonotype was recorded at least ten times. This chain links TRBV29-1 with TRBJ2-3; a weak D match, TRBD2 (5 bases). There are 14 residues in the CDR3. The ends were cut back, 0 bases at V and 0 bases at J, with 7 bases in the middle. The germline V gene has CDR1 SQVTM and CDR2 ANQGSEA. CDR3 nucleotide sequence: TGCAGCGTTGAAGATCGGGATAGCACAGATACGCAGTATTTT. Protein sequence: CSVEDRDSTDTQYF.